This T cell receptor (beta chain) was retrieved from a study of T cells after yellow fever vaccination. This clonotype occurred many times. Its target is not known. Study-wide results and limits: It was the secondary response that reached its peak faster, day 5 versus 15, but it was weaker. Clonotypes shared by both compartments, CD4 and CD8, made up a small share.

Trimming cost V 11 bases and J 9 bases; bases outside gene matches: 16. Germline V lookup: CDR1 SNHLY, CDR2 FYNNEI. The CDR3 covers 15 residues. TCRdb used MiXCR to reprocess the 5' RACE reads, holding one entry per CDR3 protein. The sample gives under 200,000 distinct CDR3 sequences, almost 7% of which show up once; approximately 2.5% is in the top ten. The input for sequencing was CD4+ T cells sorted from PBMCs, taken 5 to 6 days after the first yellow fever vaccination. The clonotype originates from a man between 18 and 29 years old who received the YFV17D yellow fever vaccine. The V gene is TRBV2, the J gene TRBJ2-2, with TRBD2 matching over 9 bases. CDR3 sequence reads: CAARRLAGNARELFF. The CDR3 coding sequence is TGTGCCGCCCGACGCCTAGCGGGGAACGCGAGGGAGCTGTTTTTT.